A selection of T cell receptor beta chains follows, all from one sample in a study of cytotoxic CD8 clonotypes in ibrutinib-treated CLL. TCRdb's table, derived via immunoSEQ multiplex PCR, lists solely in-frame clones and lacks some. The sample has 150,000 to 200,000 clones, about 88% seen once; the top ten hold 3% to 3.5%. This specimen was PBMCs, taken at disease progression, from a patient treated with ibrutinib. These receptors were obtained from a human donor with chronic lymphocytic leukemia. Each CDR3 is given with its conserved first and last residue. The D gene is left open where the match is weak. Not every row has a clone size; where given, it reads once, few, many or a size class.

>TRBV9|TRBJ2-7|-|-
CASSGDGGIVEQYF
TGTGCCAGCAGCGGAGATGGGGGTATAGTTGAGCAGTACTTC
>TRBV2|TRBJ1-4|once|-
CASSAQRQTNEKLFF
TGTGCCAGCAGTGCTCAGAGACAGACTAATGAAAAACTGTTTTTT
>TRBV19|TRBJ1-1|-|-
CASNQKPMNTEAFF
TGTGCCAGTAATCAGAAGCCAATGAACACTGAAGCTTTCTTT
>TRBV27|TRBJ2-7|-|TRBD2
CASRASGSPYEQYF
TGTGCCAGCAGAGCTAGCGGGAGTCCCTACGAGCAGTACTTC
>TRBV30|TRBJ1-1|-|-
CAAAGFRGGEKVKNTEAFF
TGTGCCGCGGCCGGCTTTCGAGGGGGTGAGAAGGTGAAGAACACTGAAGCTTTCTTT
>TRBV30|TRBJ1-3|-|-
CAWTPKAVRSGNTIYF
TGTGCCTGGACCCCTAAAGCCGTACGCTCTGGAAACACCATATATTTT
>TRBV5-5|TRBJ2-7|-|TRBD2
CASSLSYLAGSYEQYF
TGTGCCAGCAGCTTGTCCTATCTAGCGGGCTCCTACGAGCAGTACTTC
>TRBV13|TRBJ2-1|-|-
CASSPFRNEQFF
TGTGCCAGCAGCCCCTTCCGGAATGAGCAGTTCTTC
>TRBV29-1|TRBJ2-7|-|TRBD2
CSVGSGGRYEQYF
TGCAGCGTGGGGAGCGGGGGCAGGTACGAGCAGTACTTC
>TRBV19|TRBJ1-1|-|-
CASGWTLGAFF
TGTGCCAGCGGATGGACACTCGGAGCTTTCTTT
>TRBV19|TRBJ1-1|-|-
CASRTRIEAFF
TGTGCCAGTAGAACGAGGATTGAAGCTTTCTTT
>TRBV5-1|TRBJ2-3|-|-
CASSSGDSTDTQYF
TGCGCCAGCAGCTCCGGGGACAGCACAGATACGCAGTATTTT
>TRBV7-2|TRBJ2-7|-|TRBD1
CASSRKPGQGVKAYEQYF
TGTGCCAGCAGCAGGAAGCCGGGACAGGGGGTGAAGGCCTACGAGCAGTACTTC
>TRBV14|TRBJ1-1|few|-
CASSQGGRRTEAFF
TGTGCCAGCAGCCAGGGGGGGCGCCGAACTGAAGCTTTCTTT
>TRBV6-5|TRBJ2-7|-|-
CASRIYRVGIYEQYF
TGTGCCAGCAGGATATACAGGGTTGGGATTTACGAGCAGTACTTC
>TRBV7-9|TRBJ2-3|-|TRBD2
CASSPRLAGDPDTQYF
TGTGCCAGCAGCCCACGACTAGCGGGAGACCCAGATACGCAGTATTTT
>TRBV11-3|TRBJ2-7|-|TRBD2
CASSLGTSGNHEQYF
TGTGCCAGCAGCCTAGGGACTAGCGGGAACCACGAGCAGTACTTC
>TRBV6-5|TRBJ2-1|few|TRBD1
CASSYSNRGPYNEQFF
TGTGCCAGCAGTTACTCGAACAGGGGGCCCTACAATGAGCAGTTCTTC
>TRBV2|TRBJ2-1|few|TRBD2
CASIERLAGSEQFF
TGTGCCAGCATTGAAAGACTAGCGGGTTCGGAGCAGTTCTTC
>TRBV19|TRBJ2-5|-|-
CASRDAKWDPEGTQYF
TGTGCCAGTAGAGATGCGAAATGGGACCCCGAGGGGACCCAGTACTTC
>TRBV6-1|TRBJ2-7|-|TRBD1
CASSDRDRDNEQYF
TGTGCCAGCAGTGACCGGGACAGGGATAACGAGCAGTACTTC
>TRBV7-9|TRBJ2-5|-|TRBD2
CASSLGTSPYRETQYF
TGTGCCAGCAGCCTCGGGACTAGCCCCTATCGGGAGACCCAGTACTTC
>TRBV5-8|TRBJ2-3|-|TRBD1
CASRMTGGSTDTQYF
TGTGCCAGCAGGATGACAGGGGGCTCTACAGATACGCAGTATTTT
>TRBV15|TRBJ1-2|-|-
CATDSGAHNYGYTF
TGTGCCACCGACAGTGGGGCCCATAACTATGGCTACACCTTC
>TRBV30|TRBJ2-3|-|TRBD2
CAWGLAGATDTQYF
TGTGCCTGGGGACTAGCGGGAGCCACAGATACGCAGTATTTT
>TRBV7-8|TRBJ2-7|few|-
CASSPLRGRRYEQYF
TGTGCCAGCAGCCCTCTGCGGGGGCGCCGGTACGAGCAGTACTTC
>TRBV6-6|TRBJ1-5|-|-
CASSYSWDSNQPQHF
TGTGCCAGCAGTTACTCGTGGGATAGCAATCAGCCCCAGCATTTT
>TRBV5-4|TRBJ2-3|-|-
CASSLARGQDTQYF
TGTGCCAGCAGCTTGGCGAGGGGCCAGGATACGCAGTATTTT
>TRBV5-6|TRBJ2-7|-|TRBD2
CASSFVFLAGFPEQYF
TGTGCCAGCAGCTTCGTTTTCCTAGCGGGGTTTCCCGAGCAGTACTTC
>TRBV7-8|TRBJ1-4|-|-
CASSQWGRGEKLFF
TGTGCCAGCAGTCAGTGGGGCCGGGGTGAAAAACTGTTTTTT
>TRBV28|TRBJ1-4|-|-
CASSWAGPSEFKLFF
TGTGCCAGCAGTTGGGCGGGTCCCTCCGAATTTAAACTGTTTTTT
>TRBV10-3|TRBJ2-1|-|-
CAISESAPAYNEQFF
TGTGCCATCAGTGAGTCAGCCCCGGCCTACAATGAGCAGTTCTTC
>TRBV30|TRBJ2-5|-|-
CAWSSGLLETQYF
TGTGCCTGGAGTAGCGGGCTTTTAGAGACCCAGTACTTC
>TRBV7-9|TRBJ2-7|-|-
CASSPKYEQYF
TGTGCCAGCAGCCCCAAGTACGAGCAGTACTTC
>TRBV10-3|TRBJ2-1|-|-
CAISGTPERNEQFF
TGTGCCATCAGTGGGACCCCCGAGCGCAATGAGCAGTTCTTC
>TRBV11-3|TRBJ2-3|-|-
CASSLASTRTDTQYF
TGTGCCAGCAGCTTAGCGTCAACCCGCACAGATACGCAGTATTTT
>TRBV7-2|TRBJ2-3|few|TRBD2
CASSPYRGEGTDTQYF
TGTGCCAGCAGCCCATACCGGGGGGAGGGGACAGATACGCAGTATTTT
>TRBV11-2|TRBJ2-4|-|TRBD2
CASSFNPGGIQYF
TGTGCCAGCAGCTTCAACCCGGGGGGCATTCAGTACTTC
>TRBV7-2|TRBJ1-4|-|TRBD1
CASSPITWTGLDEKLFF
TGTGCCAGCAGCCCTATAACGTGGACAGGGTTGGATGAAAAACTGTTTTTT
>TRBV6-5|TRBJ1-2|-|-
CASSFSVVINYGYTF
TGTGCCAGCAGTTTCTCAGTCGTTATTAACTATGGCTACACCTTC
>TRBV9|TRBJ1-1|-|-
CASSVQGRLGDTEAFF
TGTGCCAGCAGCGTTCAGGGCCGTTTAGGGGACACTGAAGCTTTCTTT
>TRBV4-1|TRBJ2-1|-|TRBD1
CASSQDGQGGNEQFF
TGCGCCAGCAGCCAAGATGGACAGGGTGGGAATGAGCAGTTCTTC
>TRBV19|TRBJ1-2|-|-
CASITPGWNYGYTF
TGTGCCAGTATAACGCCGGGTTGGAACTATGGCTACACCTTC
>TRBV5-1|TRBJ1-2|-|TRBD1
CASSPGGDRDGYTF
TGCGCCAGCAGCCCGGGAGGGGACAGGGATGGCTACACCTTC
>TRBV28|TRBJ1-5|-|TRBD1
CASRDTGDGQPQHF
TGTGCCAGCAGAGATACAGGGGACGGTCAGCCCCAGCATTTT
>TRBV18|TRBJ2-5|-|-
CASSPLARSLTAQYF
TGTGCCAGCTCACCACTTGCCAGGAGCCTAACGGCCCAGTACTTC